These 19 T cell receptor beta chains were all obtained from the same sample, sequenced in a study of CD8+ T cells in alopecia areata. Extraction of RNA preceded its reverse transcription into cDNA, which served as the sequencing template. TCRdb keeps only in-frame clones here, not all; method: immunoSEQ multiplex PCR. The repertoire includes a few hundred thousand clones, under 40% of them detected once, and just under 0.5% sits in the top ten. Regarding treatment: oral pan-JAK inhibitor, 5-10 mg twice daily. This material consisted of CD4+ T cells sorted from blood, taken between weeks 30 and 35, from a patient treated with tofacitinib. The receptors stem from a human donor with alopecia areata.

The chain links TRBV29-1 to TRBJ1-1, with 9 bases that match TRBD1. The CDR3 runs 14 residues. Germline CDR1 SQVTM, CDR2 ANQGSEA. V lost 7 bases to trimming and J lost 1 base; unmatched junction nucleotides: 7. This CDR3 is CSATGGSGNTEAFF. CDR3 DNA: TGCAGCGCCACAGGGGGCAGCGGGAACACTGAAGCTTTCTTT.

The V and J genes are TRBV5-1 and TRBJ1-1, with D possibly TRBD1 on 5 matching bases. This CDR3 has 16 residues. The V end lost 0 bases, the J end lost 4 bases, and 16 bases lay between the germline ends. Germline lookup yields CDR1 SGHRS and CDR2 YFSETQ. The DNA of the CDR3 is TGCGCCAGCAGCTTGGGGCAGGGACGGTCGAGCACTGAAGCTTTCTTT. As protein: CASSLGQGRSSTEAFF.

This clone has only a few counts. The rearrangement links TRBV30 to TRBJ2-1; D ambiguous. The CDR3 runs 11 residues. Per germline, CDR1 GTSNPN and CDR2 SVGIG (reference sequence). The V end lost 0 bases, the J end lost 15 bases, and 12 bases lay between the germline ends. The CDR3 bases are TGTGCCTGGAGTGTGGCCCTTCAATGGTTCTTC. Translation: CAWSVALQWFF.

This chain uses TRBV18 with TRBJ1-2; D is unresolved. The CDR3 is 13 amino acids. V was pared by 0 bases and J by 6 bases, with 8 bases between. Looked up from germline, CDR1 is KGHSH and CDR2 is LQKENI. The CDR3: CASSPPWRDGYTF. CDR3 nucleotide sequence: TGTGCCAGCTCACCACCGTGGAGGGATGGCTACACCTTC.

This clone has just a few counts. CDR3 loop: CASSSERFANEKLFF. The CDR3 nucleotides are TGTGCCAGCAGCTCCGAGCGTTTTGCTAATGAAAAACTGTTTTTT. The V gene is TRBV7-8, the J gene TRBJ1-4; D gene ambiguous. There are 15 residues in the CDR3. Germline V gene sequence: CDR1 SGHVS, CDR2 FQNEAQ. Trimming took 4 bases from V and 3 from J, leaving 12 bases between them.

The chain carries TRBV19 and TRBJ1-1; D might be TRBD1 (6 bases). This CDR3 has 16 amino acids. The germline V and J ends were trimmed by 3 bases and 3 bases, with 17 bases remaining between them. In germline, CDR1 is LNHDA, CDR2 SQIVND (reference sequence). CDR3 loop: CASSIPQGGKDTEAFF. CDR3 nucleotide sequence: TGTGCCAGTAGTATCCCACAGGGAGGGAAGGACACTGAAGCTTTCTTT.

The chain employs TRBV7-6 and TRBJ2-7, with 8 nucleotides matching TRBD2. The CDR3 consists of 16 residues. Germline V gene lookup returns CDR1 SGHVS and CDR2 FNYEAQ. Trimming at V came to 5 bases and at J to 0 bases, leaving 9 bases not matched to a gene. CDR3 nucleotides: TGTGCCAGCAGCCCCGTTTTAAGCGGGAGCTCCTACGAGCAGTACTTC. The encoded protein is CASSPVLSGSSYEQYF.

V is TRBV30 and J is TRBJ2-7, with TRBD1 matching 8 bases. Germline V gene lookup returns CDR1 GTSNPN and CDR2 SVGIG (reference sequence). Trimming at V came to 3 bases and at J to 2 bases, leaving 6 bases not matched to a gene. The CDR3 runs 14 residues. The CDR3 region is CAWRRRQGTYEQYF. The CDR3 DNA is TGTGCCTGGAGGCGGAGACAGGGGACCTACGAGCAGTACTTC.

The chain recombines TRBV6-4 with TRBJ2-3; the D is unclear. V lost 6 bases and J lost 5, with 9 bases in between. Germline CDR1 reads MRHNA; CDR2 reads SNTAGT. The CDR3 has 12 amino acids. Here the CDR3 reads CASRTRQDTQYF. The CDR3 DNA reads as TGTGCCAGCAGGACCAGGCAAGATACGCAGTATTTT.

Note on this clone: Other nucleotide sequences from this sample produce the same CDR3. DNA of the CDR3: TGTGCCAGCAGCGTAGCCCCGGGGGCCACCGGGGAGCTGTTTTTT. Protein sequence: CASSVAPGATGELFF. This chain connects TRBV9 to TRBJ2-2; D possibly matches TRBD1 or TRBD2 (6 bases each). Between the trimmed V and J ends, which lost 0 bases and 4 bases, there was a span of 10 bases. Germline assignment: CDR1 SGDLS and CDR2 YYNGEE. This CDR3 is 15 amino acids long. Supplemented by reference TRBV9 and TRBJ2-2, the full variable domain reads DSGVTQTPKHLITATGQRVTLRCSPRSGDLSVYWYQQSLDQGLQFLIQYYNGEERAKGNILERFSAQQFPDLHSELNLSSLELGDSALYFCASSVAPGATGELFFGEGSRLTVL.

This chain connects TRBV5-6 to TRBJ1-1; D is unresolved. The germline gives CDR1 SGHDT, CDR2 YYEEEE. This CDR3 has 15 amino acids. Trimming removed 4 bases at V and 4 bases at J, with 17 bases between. CDR3 in DNA: TGTGCCAGCAGCACCGAAACGGGATGGACCACTGAAGCTTTCTTT. Translation: CASSTETGWTTEAFF.

This clone is judged medium-sized. V usage is TRBV7-2 and J usage is TRBJ2-6; D might be TRBD2 (5 bases). Deletions cut 7 bases from V and 13 bases from J, with 26 bases between. Germline V lookup: CDR1 SGHTA, CDR2 FQGNSA. The CDR3 extends over 16 amino acids. The CDR3 nucleotides are TGTGCCAGCACCTTCCAAAAAGGACTCCCAGCACTAGTCCTGACTTTC. Protein product: CASTFQKGLPALVLTF. The full variable domain, in which reference TRBV7-2 and TRBJ2-6 provide the parts outside the CDR3, is GAGVSQSPSNKVTEKGKDVELRCDPISGHTALYWYRQSLGQGLEFLIYFQGNSAPDKSGLPSDRFSAERTGGSVSTLTIQRTQQEDSAVYLCASTFQKGLPALVLTFGAGSRLTVL.

This clone was seen a handful of times. The chain couples TRBV5-1 to TRBJ1-4; 10 bases map to TRBD1. This CDR3 is 16 amino acids long. Germline loops: CDR1 SGHRS, CDR2 YFSETQ. J gave up 5 bases and V 4 bases, and 8 bases lay outside the gene matches. Here the CDR3 reads CASSPLPGQGNEKLFF. The DNA for the CDR3 is TGCGCCAGCAGCCCCCTCCCGGGACAGGGGAATGAAAAACTGTTTTTT.

Details on this clone: The sample carries other DNA sequences with the same CDR3. The V gene is TRBV30, the J gene TRBJ1-6; 7 nucleotides agree with TRBD1. CDR1 and CDR2 (germline): GTSNPN, SVGIG (reference sequence). Trimming cost V 1 base and J 7 bases; bases outside gene matches: 1. CDR3 length equals 13 residues. CDR3: CAWSGQGNSPLHF. In DNA, the CDR3 is TGTGCCTGGAGTGGACAGGGCAATTCACCCCTCCACTTT.

This clone was counted between two and nine times. The V and J genes are TRBV29-1 and TRBJ2-2; D not certain. The V end lost 5 bases, the J end lost 7 bases, and 8 bases lay between the germline ends. Germline V gives CDR1 SQVTM, CDR2 ANQGSEA. The CDR3 length is 11 residues. CDR3 nucleotides: TGCAGCGTTAGCACGGGCGGGGAGCTGTTTTTT. It encodes CSVSTGGELFF.

This clone occurred a few times. The chain has TRBV7-2 and TRBJ1-2, with a tentative D call TRBD1 (5 bases). The CDR3 sequence is 14 residues long. Trimming stripped 4 bases from V and 2 bases from J, with 11 bases between. Germline CDR1 is SGHTA and CDR2 is FQGNSA. This chain's CDR3 is CASSSLRDNYGYTF. The CDR3 nucleotides read TGTGCCAGCAGCTCCCTCAGGGACAACTATGGCTACACCTTC.

The rearrangement links TRBV5-1 to TRBJ1-5; D remains unclear. V was cut by 0 bases and J by 7 bases, with 11 bases left in between. The length of the CDR3 is 14 residues. Germline V CDR1 and CDR2: SGHRS, YFSETQ. Here the CDR3 reads CASSLGPPGQPQHF. DNA for the CDR3: TGCGCCAGCAGCTTGGGGCCTCCCGGACAGCCCCAGCATTTT. Full variable domain (rest looked up from reference TRBV5-1 and TRBJ1-5): KAGVTQTPRYLIKTRGQQVTLSCSPISGHRSVSWYQQTPGQGLQFLFEYFSETQRNKGNFPGRFSGRQFSNSRSEMNVSTLELGDSALYLCASSLGPPGQPQHFGDGTRLSIL.

Regarding this clone: Relative to the germline gene, one junction end is altered; a read error may explain this. The chain combines TRBV5-1 with TRBJ2-5; D is unresolved. The CDR3 contains 13 residues. Germline V CDR1 and CDR2: SGHRS, YFSETQ. The CDR3 coding sequence is TGCGCCAGCACCTTGGATGGGAAAGAGACCCAGTACTTC. Amino acids: CASTLDGKETQYF.

This chain uses TRBV9 with TRBJ2-1; D gene unclear. This CDR3 region has 13 residues. The V end was cut by 4 bases, the J end by 8 bases, with 13 bases between. Germline CDR1 and CDR2: SGDLS and YYNGEE. The chain's CDR3 is CASSTRVRDEQFF. The CDR3 nucleotides are TGTGCCAGCAGCACCCGAGTTAGGGATGAGCAGTTCTTC. Full variable domain (remainder filled in from reference TRBV9 and TRBJ2-1): DSGVTQTPKHLITATGQRVTLRCSPRSGDLSVYWYQQSLDQGLQFLIQYYNGEERAKGNILERFSAQQFPDLHSELNLSSLELGDSALYFCASSTRVRDEQFFGPGTRLTVL.